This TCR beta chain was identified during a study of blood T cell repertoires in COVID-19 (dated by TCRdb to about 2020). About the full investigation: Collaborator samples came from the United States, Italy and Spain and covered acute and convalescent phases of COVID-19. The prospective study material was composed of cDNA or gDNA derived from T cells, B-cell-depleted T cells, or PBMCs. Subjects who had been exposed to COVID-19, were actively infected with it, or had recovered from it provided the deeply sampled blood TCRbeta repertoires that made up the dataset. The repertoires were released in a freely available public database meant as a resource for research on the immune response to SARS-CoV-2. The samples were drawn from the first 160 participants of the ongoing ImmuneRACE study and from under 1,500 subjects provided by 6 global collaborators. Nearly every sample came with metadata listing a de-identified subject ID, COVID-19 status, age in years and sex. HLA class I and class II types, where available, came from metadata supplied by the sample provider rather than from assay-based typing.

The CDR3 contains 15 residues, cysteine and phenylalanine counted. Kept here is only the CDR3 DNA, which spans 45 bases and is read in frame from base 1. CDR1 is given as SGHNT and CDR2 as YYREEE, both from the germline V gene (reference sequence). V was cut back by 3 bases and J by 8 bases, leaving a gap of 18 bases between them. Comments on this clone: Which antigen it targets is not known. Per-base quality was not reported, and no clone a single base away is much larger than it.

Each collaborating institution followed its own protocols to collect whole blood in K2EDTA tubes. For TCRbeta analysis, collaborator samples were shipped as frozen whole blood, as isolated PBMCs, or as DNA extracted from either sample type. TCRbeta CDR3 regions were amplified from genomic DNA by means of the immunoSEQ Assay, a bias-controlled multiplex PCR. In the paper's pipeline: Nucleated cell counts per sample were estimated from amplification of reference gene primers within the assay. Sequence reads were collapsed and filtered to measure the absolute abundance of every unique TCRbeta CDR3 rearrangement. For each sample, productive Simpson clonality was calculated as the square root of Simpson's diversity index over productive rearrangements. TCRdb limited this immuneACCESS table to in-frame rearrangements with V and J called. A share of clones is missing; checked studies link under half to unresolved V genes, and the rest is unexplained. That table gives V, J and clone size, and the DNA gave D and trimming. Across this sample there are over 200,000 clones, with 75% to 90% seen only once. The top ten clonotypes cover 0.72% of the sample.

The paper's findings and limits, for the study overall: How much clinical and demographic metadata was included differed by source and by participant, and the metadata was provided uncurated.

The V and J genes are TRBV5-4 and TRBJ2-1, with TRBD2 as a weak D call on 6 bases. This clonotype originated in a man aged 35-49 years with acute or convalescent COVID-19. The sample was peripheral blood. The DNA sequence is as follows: TGTGCCAGCAGCTATGGCCCCCGGGACTCGGATGAGCAGTTCTTC. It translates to CASSYGPRDSDEQFF.